This TCR beta chain was captured in a study of cytomegalovirus exposure and HLA in healthy donors. Per the germline V gene, CDR1 is MNHNY and CDR2 is SVGAGI (reference sequence). The CDR3 covers 13 residues. V lost 1 base to trimming and J lost 3 bases, with 6 bases between them. The primer mix had 60 Vbeta and 13 Jbeta primers. Sequencing used immunoSEQ multiplex PCR; TCRdb keeps in-frame clones, though not all of them. The sample has 150,000 or so clones, approximately 79% seen once. Overall study findings and caveats: Overall, some 160 TCR beta chains were annotated as cytomegalovirus-associated.

As to this clone: The antigen is undetermined.

Source material: PBMCs. This TCR derives from a male donor in good health and CMV-seronegative. The chain recombines TRBV6-6 with TRBJ1-1; D unresolved. CDR3 region: CASSYYEDTEAFF. The CDR3, as DNA: TGTGCCAGCAGTTACTATGAGGACACTGAAGCTTTCTTT.